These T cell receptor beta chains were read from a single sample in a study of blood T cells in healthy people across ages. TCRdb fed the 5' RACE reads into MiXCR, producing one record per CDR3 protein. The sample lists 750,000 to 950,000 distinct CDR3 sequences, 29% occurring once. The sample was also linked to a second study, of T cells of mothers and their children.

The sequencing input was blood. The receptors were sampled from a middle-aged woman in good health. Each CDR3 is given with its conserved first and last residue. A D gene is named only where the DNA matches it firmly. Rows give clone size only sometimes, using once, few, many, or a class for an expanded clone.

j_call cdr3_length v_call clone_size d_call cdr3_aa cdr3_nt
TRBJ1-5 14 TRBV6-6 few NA CASSHHNSNQPQHF TGTGCCAGCAGTCATCATAATAGCAATCAGCCCCAGCATTTT
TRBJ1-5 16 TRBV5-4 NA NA CAGSNSPGASNQPQHF TGTGCCGGCAGCAACTCCCCAGGGGCTAGCAATCAGCCCCAGCATTTT
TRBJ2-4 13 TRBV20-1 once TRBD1 CSAEGTGENIQYF TGCAGTGCTGAGGGGACAGGGGAAAACATTCAGTACTTC
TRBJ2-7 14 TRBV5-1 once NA CASSGHLGSYEQYF TGCGCCAGCAGCGGACACCTGGGCTCCTACGAGCAGTACTTC
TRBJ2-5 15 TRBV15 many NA CATSRDRRRLETQYF TGTGCCACCAGCAGAGATCGGCGCAGGCTGGAGACCCAGTACTTC
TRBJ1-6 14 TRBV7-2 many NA CASSLVTSNSPLHF TGTGCCAGCAGTTTAGTTACGTCAAATTCACCCCTCCACTTT
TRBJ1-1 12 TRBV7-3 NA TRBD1 CASSLETGRAFF TGTGCCAGCAGCTTAGAGACAGGGCGTGCTTTCTTT
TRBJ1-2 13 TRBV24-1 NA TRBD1 CATEDTGVGGYTF TGTGCCACCGAAGATACAGGGGTGGGTGGCTACACCTTC
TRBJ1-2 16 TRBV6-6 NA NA CASSSYPPRGDRGYTF TGTGCCAGCAGTTCTTATCCCCCCCGGGGAGATCGTGGCTACACCTTC
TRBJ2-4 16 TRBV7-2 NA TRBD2 CASSLGSGGAFGIQYF TGTGCCAGCAGCTTAGGAAGCGGGGGGGCCTTTGGCATTCAGTACTTC
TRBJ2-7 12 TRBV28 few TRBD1 CASRQGPYEQYF TGTGCCAGCAGACAGGGGCCCTACGAGCAGTACTTC
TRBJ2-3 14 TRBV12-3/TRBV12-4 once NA CASSIRVGRDTQYF TGTGCCAGCAGTATACGAGTGGGGAGGGATACGCAGTATTTT
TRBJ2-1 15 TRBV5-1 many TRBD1 CASSSGQAQYNEQFF TGCGCCAGCAGCTCGGGACAGGCCCAATACAATGAGCAGTTCTTC
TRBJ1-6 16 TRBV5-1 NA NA CASSLGWRQNNSPLHF TGCGCCAGCAGCTTGGGGTGGAGGCAGAATAATTCACCCCTCCACTTT
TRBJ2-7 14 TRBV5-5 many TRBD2 CASSQTSVGGEQYF TGTGCCAGCAGCCAGACTAGCGTTGGAGGGGAGCAGTACTTC
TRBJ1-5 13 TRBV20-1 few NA CSARKEKDQPQHF TGCAGTGCTAGAAAGGAGAAGGATCAGCCCCAGCATTTT
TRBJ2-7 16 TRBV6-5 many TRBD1 CASSYWAGTGGDEQYF TGTGCCAGCAGTTACTGGGCCGGGACAGGGGGCGACGAGCAGTACTTC
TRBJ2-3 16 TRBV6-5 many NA CASSYSTTQMRDTQYF TGTGCCAGCAGTTACTCGACTACACAAATGCGAGATACACAGTATTTT
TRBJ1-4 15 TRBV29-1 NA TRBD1 CSVEEPQGAGEKLFF TGCAGCGTTGAAGAACCCCAGGGGGCTGGAGAAAAACTGTTTTTT
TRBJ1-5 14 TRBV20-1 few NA CSARRQGYNQPQHF TGCAGTGCTAGACGTCAGGGATACAATCAGCCCCAGCATTTT
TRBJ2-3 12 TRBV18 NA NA CASSSRTDTQYF TGTGCCAGCTCGTCCCGGACGGATACGCAGTATTTT
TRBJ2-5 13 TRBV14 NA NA CASREGLGGEQYF TGTGCCAGCAGAGAGGGCCTGGGGGGTGAGCAGTACTTC
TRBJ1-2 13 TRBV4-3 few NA CASSQDWGNGYTF TGCGCCAGCAGCCAAGACTGGGGAAATGGCTACACCTTC
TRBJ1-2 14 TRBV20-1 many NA CSARVGFTNYGYTF TGCAGTGCTAGAGTTGGCTTCACTAACTATGGCTACACCTTC
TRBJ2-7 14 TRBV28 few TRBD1 CASSLATGLDEQYF TGTGCCAGCAGTTTAGCGACAGGGCTCGACGAGCAGTACTTC
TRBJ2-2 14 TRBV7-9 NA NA CASSQQGYTGELFF TGTGCCAGCAGCCAACAGGGTTACACCGGGGAGCTGTTTTTT
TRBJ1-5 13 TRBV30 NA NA CAWSQQEHQPQHF TGTGCCTGGAGTCAACAGGAGCATCAGCCCCAGCATTTT
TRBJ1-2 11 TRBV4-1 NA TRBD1 CASQGASGYTF TGCGCCAGCCAGGGGGCCTCTGGCTACACCTTC
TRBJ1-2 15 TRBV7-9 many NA CASISWDLTSYGYTF TGTGCCAGCATCAGCTGGGACCTCACCTCCTATGGCTACACCTTC
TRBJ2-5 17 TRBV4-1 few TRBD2 CASSQGGRRGGRETQYF TGCGCCAGCAGCCAAGGGGGACGGCGGGGGGGCCGAGAGACCCAGTACTTC
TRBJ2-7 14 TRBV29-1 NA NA CRITGTQGECEQYF TGCAGAATTACTGGGACGCAAGGCGAGTGCGAGCAGTACTTC
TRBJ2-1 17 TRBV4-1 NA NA CASSQSPGLSGGNEQFF TGCGCCAGCAGCCAATCCCCGGGGCTGTCGGGCGGCAATGAGCAGTTCTTC
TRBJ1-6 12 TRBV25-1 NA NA CAGSEQNSPLHF TGTGCCGGCAGTGAACAGAATTCACCCCTCCACTTT
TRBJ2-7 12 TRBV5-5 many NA CASSLNLREQYF TGTGCCAGCAGCCTGAACCTAAGGGAGCAGTACTTC
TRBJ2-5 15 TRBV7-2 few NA CASSLGVSGGETQYF TGTGCCAGCAGCTTAGGGGTTAGCGGCGGGGAGACCCAGTACTTC
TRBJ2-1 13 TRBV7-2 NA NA CASSPPFTNEQFF TGTGCCAGCAGCCCCCCCTTTACAAATGAGCAGTTCTTC
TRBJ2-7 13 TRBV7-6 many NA CASSTTVDYEQYF TGTGCCAGCAGCACGACGGTTGACTACGAGCAGTACTTC
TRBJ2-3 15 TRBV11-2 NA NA CASRQWGGNRDTQYF TGTGCCAGCAGGCAATGGGGGGGCAACAGGGATACGCAGTATTTT
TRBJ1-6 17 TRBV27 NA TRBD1 CASSATGASSYNSPLHF TGTGCCAGCAGTGCTACAGGGGCTAGCTCCTATAATTCACCCCTCCACTTT
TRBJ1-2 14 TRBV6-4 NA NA CASSDSFLGGGYTF TGTGCCAGCAGTGACTCGTTTTTGGGCGGAGGCTACACCTTC
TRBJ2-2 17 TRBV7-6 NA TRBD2 CASSLESGGAYTGELFF TGTGCCAGCAGCTTAGAAAGCGGGGGGGCCTACACCGGGGAGCTGTTTTTT
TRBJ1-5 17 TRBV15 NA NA CATSRVGGDGGNQPQHF TGTGCCACCAGCAGAGTAGGCGGGGATGGGGGCAATCAGCCCCAGCATTTT
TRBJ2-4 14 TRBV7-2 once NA CASSLAGGKNIQYF TGTGCCAGCAGCTTAGCAGGGGGCAAAAACATTCAGTACTTC
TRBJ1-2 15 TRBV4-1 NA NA CASSQDQGGAYGYTF TGCGCCAGCAGCCAAGACCAAGGGGGGGCCTATGGCTACACCTTC
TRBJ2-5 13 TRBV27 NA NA CASSPAAYREQYF TGTGCCAGCAGTCCCGCCGCGTATAGAGAGCAGTACTTC
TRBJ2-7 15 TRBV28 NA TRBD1 CASSPGATGSGEQYF TGTGCCAGCAGCCCCGGGGCGACAGGGTCCGGGGAGCAGTACTTC
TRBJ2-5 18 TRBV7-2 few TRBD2 CASSFPTSGGAYQETQYF TGTGCCAGCAGCTTCCCGACTAGCGGGGGGGCGTACCAAGAGACCCAGTACTTC
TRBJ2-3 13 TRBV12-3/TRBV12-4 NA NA CASSNGSPDTQYF TGTGCCAGCAGTAACGGGTCCCCAGATACGCAGTATTTT
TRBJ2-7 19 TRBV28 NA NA CASSPTSNSHGGIALLQYF TGTGCCAGCAGTCCTACTAGTAACTCACACGGAGGCATCGCTTTGCTGCAGTACTTC
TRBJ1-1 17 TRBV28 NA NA CASSLTSGAAANTEAFF TGTGCCAGCAGTTTAACGTCGGGGGCAGCCGCTAACACTGAAGCTTTCTTT
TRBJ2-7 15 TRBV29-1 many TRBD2 CSVVGTSGGTYEQYF TGCAGCGTTGTGGGGACTAGCGGGGGGACCTACGAGCAGTACTTC